This TCR beta chain was obtained from a study of cytomegalovirus exposure and HLA in healthy donors. J gave up 5 bases and V 7 bases, and 7 bases lay outside the gene matches. Germline V gene lookup returns CDR1 MNHNS and CDR2 SASEGT. The CDR3 is 13 amino acids. The PCR used 60 Vbeta and 13 Jbeta primers. Assay: immunoSEQ multiplex PCR; the TCRdb copy retains only in-frame clones and omits some. Here the sample spans 150,000 to 200,000 clones, about 83% being singletons. The material sequenced was PBMCs. V gene TRBV6-1 combines with J gene TRBJ1-2, with 7 bases that match TRBD1. This sequence originates from a woman aged 25 to 39 in good health and CMV-seropositive. This chain's CDR3 is CASTEDRLYGYTF. CDR3 coding DNA: TGTGCCAGCACTGAGGACAGGCTATATGGCTACACCTTC.